The sequence of this T cell receptor (beta chain) was determined in a study of cytomegalovirus exposure and HLA in healthy donors. This CDR3 has 15 residues. The junction had 9 bases not matched to a gene; V was cut back by 3 bases and J by 7 bases. Germline lookup yields CDR1 KGHSY and CDR2 FQNENV. Study observations and caveats: Roughly uniform sequencing depth across donors was assumed, possibly incorrectly.

This clone has only a few counts. What it binds is unknown. The PCR made use of 60 Vbeta and 13 Jbeta primers. Only in-frame clones appear in the TCRdb table, and some are missing; sequencing was by immunoSEQ multiplex PCR. The sample consists of fewer than 200,000 clones, around 79% of them appearing once. The chain combines TRBV16 with TRBJ2-1; 7 positions match TRBD1. The receptor was isolated from a woman aged 35 to 49 in good health and CMV-seropositive. Sequencing used PBMCs. CDR3 in amino acids: CASSQSYRGGNEQFF. The DNA of the CDR3 is TGTGCCAGCAGCCAGAGCTACAGGGGTGGGAATGAGCAGTTCTTC.